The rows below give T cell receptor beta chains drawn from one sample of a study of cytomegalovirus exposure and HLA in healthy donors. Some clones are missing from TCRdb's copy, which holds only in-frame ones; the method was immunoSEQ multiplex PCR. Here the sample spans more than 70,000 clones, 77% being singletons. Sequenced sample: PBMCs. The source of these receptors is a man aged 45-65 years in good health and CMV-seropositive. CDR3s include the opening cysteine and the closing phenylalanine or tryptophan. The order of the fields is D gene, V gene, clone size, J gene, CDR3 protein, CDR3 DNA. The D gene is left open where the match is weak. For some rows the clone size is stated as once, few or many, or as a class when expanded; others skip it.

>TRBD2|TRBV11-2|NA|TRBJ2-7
CASSQLAGGDYEQYF
TGTGCCAGCAGCCAACTAGCGGGAGGTGACTACGAGCAGTACTTC
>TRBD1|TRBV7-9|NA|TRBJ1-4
CASSEDRVEKLFF
TGTGCCAGCAGCGAAGACAGGGTTGAAAAACTGTTTTTT
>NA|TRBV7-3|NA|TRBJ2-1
CASSPASSYNEQFF
TGTGCCAGCAGCCCCGCCAGCTCCTACAATGAGCAGTTCTTC
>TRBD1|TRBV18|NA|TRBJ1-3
CASSPIQGSGNTIYF
TGTGCCAGCTCACCCATACAGGGGTCTGGAAACACCATATATTTT
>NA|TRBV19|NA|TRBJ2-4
CASSDELAKNSQYF
TGTGCCAGTAGTGACGAGCTAGCCAAAAACAGTCAGTACTTC
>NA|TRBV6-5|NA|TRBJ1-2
CATQQSRTGTYGYTF
TGTGCCACACAGCAGTCCCGGACGGGGACTTATGGCTACACCTTC
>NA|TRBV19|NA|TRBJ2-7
CASSRTVSYEQYF
TGTGCCAGTAGTAGGACAGTTTCCTACGAGCAGTACTTC
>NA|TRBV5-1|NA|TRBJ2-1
CASSLAGVRGYNEQFF
TGCGCCAGCAGCTTGGCGGGAGTAAGGGGATACAATGAGCAGTTCTTC
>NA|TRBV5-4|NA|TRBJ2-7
CASSLGVAEPGYEQYF
TGTGCCAGCAGCTTGGGGGTAGCGGAGCCAGGCTACGAGCAGTACTTC
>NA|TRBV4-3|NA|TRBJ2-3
CASSQAPPQQGWTDTQYF
TGCGCCAGCAGCCAAGCCCCTCCTCAACAGGGTTGGACAGATACGCAGTATTTT
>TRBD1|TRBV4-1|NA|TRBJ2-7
CASSPRDRGFYEQYF
TGCGCCAGCAGCCCGAGGGACAGGGGATTCTACGAGCAGTACTTC
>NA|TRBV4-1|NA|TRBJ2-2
CASSQGPVIYPGELFF
TGCGCCAGCAGCCAAGGTCCAGTAATATACCCCGGGGAGCTGTTTTTT
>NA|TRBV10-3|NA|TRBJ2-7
CAISERSGLGEQYF
TGTGCCATCAGTGAGCGGTCAGGGTTGGGCGAGCAGTACTTC
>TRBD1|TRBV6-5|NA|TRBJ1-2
CASSPGQGGYGYTF
TGTGCCAGCAGCCCCGGACAGGGAGGATATGGCTACACCTTC
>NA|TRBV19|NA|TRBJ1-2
CASSIDQGQFYGYTF
TGTGCCAGTAGTATAGATCAAGGACAGTTTTATGGCTACACCTTC
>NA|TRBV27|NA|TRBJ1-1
CASSTLDRLTRRNTEAFF
TGTGCCAGCAGTACCCTTGACAGGCTCACTCGGAGGAACACTGAAGCTTTCTTT
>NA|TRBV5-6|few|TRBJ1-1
CASSLGGGGQGTEAFF
TGTGCCAGCAGCTTGGGGGGAGGGGGGCAGGGCACTGAAGCTTTCTTT
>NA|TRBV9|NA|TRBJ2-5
CASSFRTGWGETQYF
TGTGCCAGCAGCTTCCGAACAGGGTGGGGAGAGACCCAGTACTTC
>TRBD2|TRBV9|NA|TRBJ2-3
CASSSIAGNTQYF
TGTGCCAGCAGCTCAATAGCGGGAAATACGCAGTATTTT
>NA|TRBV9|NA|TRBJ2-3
CASSPNSAGSDTQYF
TGTGCCAGCAGCCCAAACTCGGCGGGATCAGATACGCAGTATTTT
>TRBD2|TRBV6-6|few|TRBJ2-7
CASSWGKRERYEQYF
TGTGCCAGCAGTTGGGGTAAGCGGGAGCGCTACGAGCAGTACTTC
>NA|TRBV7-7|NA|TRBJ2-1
CASSLGGGSYNEQFF
TGTGCCAGCAGCTTAGGAGGGGGATCCTACAATGAGCAGTTCTTC
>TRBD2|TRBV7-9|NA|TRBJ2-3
CASSLGWREAQYF
TGTGCCAGCAGCTTAGGATGGCGGGAGGCGCAGTATTTT
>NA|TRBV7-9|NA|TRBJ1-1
CASSSPRGNTEAFF
TGTGCCAGCAGCTCCCCCAGGGGGAACACTGAAGCTTTCTTT
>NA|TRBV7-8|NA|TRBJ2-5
CASSLGPRKTQYF
TGTGCCAGCAGCTTAGGTCCCAGAAAGACCCAGTACTTC
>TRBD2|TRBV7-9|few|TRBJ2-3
CASSLASGGTDTQYF
TGTGCCAGCAGCTTGGCTAGCGGGGGGACCGATACGCAGTATTTT
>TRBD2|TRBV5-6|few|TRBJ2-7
CASSYNSGRAYEQYF
TGTGCCAGCAGCTATAATAGCGGGAGGGCCTACGAGCAGTACTTC
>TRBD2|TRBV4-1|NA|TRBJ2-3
CASSPTSGITDTQYF
TGCGCCAGCAGCCCAACTAGCGGGATCACAGATACGCAGTATTTT
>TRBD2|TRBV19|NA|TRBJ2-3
CASSTTSGGFWDTQYF
TGTGCCAGTAGTACAACTAGCGGAGGGTTCTGGGATACGCAGTATTTT
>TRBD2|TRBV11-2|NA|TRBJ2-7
CASSHPGLAGVLYEQYF
TGTGCCAGCAGCCACCCAGGGCTAGCGGGAGTACTCTACGAGCAGTACTTC
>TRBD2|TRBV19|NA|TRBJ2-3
CASSTAGGNTQYF
TGTGCCAGTAGTACAGCGGGAGGGAATACGCAGTATTTT
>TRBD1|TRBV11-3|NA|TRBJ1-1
CASSQAGGLDTEAFF
TGTGCCAGCAGCCAGGCAGGGGGGCTTGACACTGAAGCTTTCTTT
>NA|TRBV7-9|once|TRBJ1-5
CSSSSGLGVESNQPQHF
TGTTCCAGCAGCTCCGGACTTGGGGTGGAAAGCAATCAGCCCCAGCATTTT